One sample yielded the 18 T cell receptor beta chains listed below, sequenced in a study of lymphopenia after photon versus proton radiotherapy. This table comes from immunoSEQ multiplex PCR, and its TCRdb copy is limited to in-frame clones, with some not included. Of approximately 160,000 clones listed, roughly nine tenths are singletons. Sequences were derived from peripheral blood, sampled from a patient treated with photon-based radiotherapy. The receptors shown here come from a man aged 50 to 60 with gastric cancer.

This chain joins TRBV7-9 and TRBJ1-1; 12 bases are a match to TRBD1. The CDR3 consists of 13 residues. Germline CDR1 and CDR2: SEHNR and FQNEAQ (reference sequence). J lost 5 bases, V lost 8 bases, and 3 bases had no gene match. This chain's CDR3 is CASGTGGLTEAFF. The DNA of the CDR3 is TGTGCCAGCGGGACAGGGGGCTTAACTGAAGCTTTCTTT. Combining the CDR3 with reference TRBV7-9 and TRBJ1-1 gives the whole variable domain DTGVSQNPRHKITKRGQNVTFRCDPISEHNRLYWYRQTLGQGPEFLTYFQNEAQLEKSRLLSDRFSAERPKGSFSTLEIQRTEQGDSAMYLCASGTGGLTEAFFGQGTRLTVV.

J is TRBJ2-3 and V is TRBV11-2, with 9 nucleotides matching TRBD2. CDR1 is SGHAT and CDR2 is FQNNGV in the germline V gene. CDR3 length: 17 residues. The V segment lost 6 bases and the J segment 6 bases; nucleotides outside the gene matches: 16. The CDR3 coding sequence is TGTGCCAGCAGGTCGGCGGGAGGGCCTAGTGCGAGGGATACGCAGTATTTT. Its translation is CASRSAGGPSARDTQYF. Together with reference TRBV11-2 and TRBJ2-3, the CDR3 gives the full variable domain: EAGVAQSPRYKIIEKRQSVAFWCNPISGHATLYWYQQILGQGPKLLIQFQNNGVVDDSQLPKDRFSAERLKGVDSTLKIQPAKLEDSAVYLCASRSAGGPSARDTQYFGPGTRLTVL.

This clone has just one count. DNA of the CDR3: TGTGCCAGCAGCGTAGGGCTAGAGTACAATGAGCAGTTCTTC. Its translation: CASSVGLEYNEQFF. The chain uses TRBV9 and TRBJ2-1; D uncertain. This CDR3 comprises 14 residues. Germline CDR1 and CDR2: SGDLS and YYNGEE. Trimming removed 0 bases at V and 4 bases at J, with 8 bases between.

This sequence joins TRBV30 and TRBJ1-2, with D maybe TRBD1 (6 bases). V was shortened by 3 bases and J by 0 bases, with 17 bases between the two germline ends. The CDR3 loop spans 16 amino acids. Germline V lookup: CDR1 GTSNPN, CDR2 SVGIG (reference sequence). The chain's CDR3 is CAWRATGRKANYGYTF. In nucleotides, the CDR3 is TGTGCCTGGAGGGCTACAGGGAGAAAGGCTAACTATGGCTACACCTTC.

The chain carries TRBV2 and TRBJ2-7; the match to TRBD2 covers 9 bases. The CDR3 loop spans 14 amino acids. V gave up 6 bases and J gave up 6 bases; unmatched junction bases: 9. The germline CDR1 and CDR2 sequences are SNHLY and FYNNEI. CDR3 nucleotides: TGTGCCAGCAGGGTGGAGCGGGAGGTAGGCGAGCAGTACTTC. This sequence encodes CASRVEREVGEQYF.

The chain links TRBV27 to TRBJ2-7; a weak D match, TRBD2 (5 bases). CDR1 is MNHEY, CDR2 SMNVEV, per germline (reference sequence). The V gene lost 3 bases and the J gene lost 0 bases, with 9 bases spanning the gap. The CDR3 loop spans 14 amino acids. The DNA of the CDR3 is TGTGCCAGCAGTTTTGCAGCGGCCTCCTACGAGCAGTACTTC. This encodes CASSFAAASYEQYF.

The chain employs TRBV2 and TRBJ2-6; D is possibly TRBD1 (6 bases). The V gene's germline CDR1 is SNHLY and CDR2 FYNNEI. This CDR3 contains 19 residues. V lost 7 bases, J lost 4 bases, and 26 bases lay in between. CDR3 DNA: TGTGCCAGCACCTCGCCCCTAAGGGGGTCTCTGACCGGGGCCAACGTCCTGACTTTC. This translates into CASTSPLRGSLTGANVLTF.

CDR3 amino acids: CASSLVASGANVLTF. The DNA of the CDR3 is TGTGCCAGCAGCTTGGTGGCCTCTGGGGCCAACGTCCTGACTTTC. V gene TRBV7-2 combines with J gene TRBJ2-6; D not resolved. This CDR3 spans 15 amino acids. Trimming took 3 bases from V and 0 from J, leaving 6 bases between them. CDR1 SGHTA and CDR2 FQGNSA come from the germline V gene.

The V call is TRBV5-1, the J call TRBJ2-3; TRBD1 is a possible D gene (6 bases). The CDR3 sequence is 13 residues long. CDR1 SGHRS and CDR2 YFSETQ come from the germline V gene. V gave up 3 bases and J gave up 6 bases, with 11 bases separating them. The CDR3 DNA sequence: TGCGCCAGCAGCTCACAGGGTGAGGATACGCAGTATTTT. It translates to CASSSQGEDTQYF.

The chain links TRBV6-1 to TRBJ2-3; D unclear. The CDR3 length is 15 residues. From germline, CDR1 is MNHNS and CDR2 SASEGT. Trimming pared 2 bases from V and 3 bases from J, leaving 12 bases between. The CDR3 here is CASSENPAWTDTQYF. In DNA form, the CDR3 reads TGTGCCAGCAGTGAAAATCCGGCTTGGACAGATACGCAGTATTTT.

V gene TRBV5-1 combines with J gene TRBJ2-7; 7 bases align to TRBD1. V was clipped by 0 bases and J by 4 bases; unmatched bases: 4. Per the germline V gene, CDR1 is SGHRS and CDR2 is YFSETQ. There are 14 residues in the CDR3. DNA of the CDR3: TGCGCCAGCAGCTTGGGTAGGGGGCAATACGAGCAGTACTTC. Translating gives CASSLGRGQYEQYF.

The V gene is TRBV18, the J gene TRBJ1-1; D not certain. The length of the CDR3 is 13 residues. V lost 7 bases and J lost 0, with 9 bases in between. CDR1 KGHSH and CDR2 LQKENI come from the germline V gene. The CDR3 region is CASLDGLNTEAFF. The CDR3 DNA follows: TGTGCCAGCTTGGACGGTTTGAACACTGAAGCTTTCTTT.

A single count supports this clone. This sequence joins TRBV2 and TRBJ2-5, with TRBD2 matching over 10 bases. Germline loops: CDR1 SNHLY, CDR2 FYNNEI. V gave up 2 bases and J gave up 5 bases; unmatched junction bases: 5. There are 15 residues in the CDR3. DNA of the CDR3: TGTGCCAGCAGTGAAAGCGGGAGGGCCCAGGAGACCCAGTACTTC. The encoded protein is CASSESGRAQETQYF.

V is TRBV5-1 and J is TRBJ2-1; the match to TRBD2 covers 11 bases. V lost 3 bases, J lost 6 bases, and 5 bases stayed unmatched. Per the germline V gene, CDR1 is SGHRS and CDR2 is YFSETQ. The CDR3 spans 15 residues. CDR3 region: CASSSGTSGSNEQFF. The CDR3 coding sequence is TGCGCCAGCAGCTCCGGGACTAGCGGCTCCAATGAGCAGTTCTTC.

This chain connects TRBV9 to TRBJ1-3; 7 nucleotides line up with TRBD1. V was pared by 4 bases and J by 7 bases, with 8 bases of the junction left unmatched. Germline CDR1 and CDR2: SGDLS and YYNGEE. This CDR3 spans 14 amino acids. CDR3 in amino acids: CASSLGRDSNTIYF. In DNA form, the CDR3 reads TGTGCCAGCAGCCTGGGGCGGGACAGTAACACCATATATTTT.

Here the CDR3 reads CASSYGLAVGTDTQYF. CDR3 DNA: TGTGCCAGCAGTTACGGCCTAGCGGTCGGCACAGATACGCAGTATTTT. This chain uses TRBV6-5 with TRBJ2-3; 7 positions agree with TRBD2. The CDR3 totals 16 residues. V trimming: 2 bases; J trimming: 1 base; junction bases outside the gene matches: 6. Looked up from germline, CDR1 is MNHEY and CDR2 is SVGAGI.

This clone has just one count. CDR3 residues: CASSWPFAYEQYF. As DNA, the CDR3 is TGTGCCAGCAGTTGGCCCTTCGCCTACGAGCAGTACTTC. This rearrangement joins TRBV21-1 to TRBJ2-7; the D call TRBD1 from the table was never checked on the DNA. TRBV21-1 is described as a pseudogene. The CDR3 contains 13 residues.

The chain recombines TRBV5-5 with TRBJ1-4, with D possibly matching TRBD1 (6 bases). V lost 6 bases and J 1 base, leaving 10 bases between the germline ends. Germline V gene lookup returns CDR1 SGHKS and CDR2 YYEKEE (reference sequence). This CDR3 comprises 14 residues. DNA of the CDR3: TGTGCCAGCACCAAGACAGGAACTAATGAAAAACTGTTTTTT. Translating gives CASTKTGTNEKLFF. Full variable domain (missing parts from reference TRBV5-5 and TRBJ1-4): DAGVTQSPTHLIKTRGQQVTLRCSPISGHKSVSWYQQVLGQGPQFIFQYYEKEERGRGNFPDRFSARQFPNYSSELNVNALLLGDSALYLCASTKTGTNEKLFFGSGTQLSVL.